The TCR beta chain described here comes from a study of cytomegalovirus exposure and HLA in healthy donors. Background on the study: The platform used for the 120 or so validation repertoires matched that of the 500 to 850 first-cohort repertoires, a later analysis reported.

As to this clone: What it binds is unknown.

Germline loops: CDR1 SGHRS, CDR2 YFSETQ. The CDR3 extends over 17 amino acids. The V end lost 0 bases, the J end lost 5 bases, and 17 bases lay between the germline ends. General observations from the study: In vitro checks showed that three CMV-associated chains really do target CMV antigens. TCR beta chains numbering about 160 were designated cytomegalovirus-associated.

Clones were sequenced by immunoSEQ multiplex PCR, and TCRdb holds only the in-frame ones, with some missing. The sample yields approximately 82,000 clones, 95% seen once. The TCR sequence derives from a woman aged 18-29 years in good health and CMV-seronegative. Material for sequencing was PBMCs. The rearrangement links TRBV5-1 to TRBJ2-2; D ambiguous. The CDR3 DNA sequence: TGCGCCAGCAGCTTGGTAAACAGTTTGGTGGTGACCGGGGAGCTGTTTTTT. As protein: CASSLVNSLVVTGELFF.